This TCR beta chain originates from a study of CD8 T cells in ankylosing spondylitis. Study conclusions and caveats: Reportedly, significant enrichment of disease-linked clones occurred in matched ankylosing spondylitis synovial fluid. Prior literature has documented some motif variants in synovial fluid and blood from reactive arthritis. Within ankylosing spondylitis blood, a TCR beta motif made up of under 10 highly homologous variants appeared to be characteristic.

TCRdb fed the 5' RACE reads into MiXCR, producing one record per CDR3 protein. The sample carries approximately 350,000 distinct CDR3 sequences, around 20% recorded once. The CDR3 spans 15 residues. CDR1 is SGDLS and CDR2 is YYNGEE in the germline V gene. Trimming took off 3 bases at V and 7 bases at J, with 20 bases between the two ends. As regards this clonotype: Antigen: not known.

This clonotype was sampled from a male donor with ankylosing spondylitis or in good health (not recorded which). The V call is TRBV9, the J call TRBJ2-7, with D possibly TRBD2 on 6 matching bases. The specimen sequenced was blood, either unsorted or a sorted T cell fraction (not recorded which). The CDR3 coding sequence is TGTGCCAGCAGCGGGCGGAGGGATGGCACGAGTGAGCAGTACTTC. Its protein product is CASSGRRDGTSEQYF. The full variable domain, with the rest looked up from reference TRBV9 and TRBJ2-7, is DSGVTQTPKHLITATGQRVTLRCSPRSGDLSVYWYQQSLDQGLQFLIQYYNGEERAKGNILERFSAQQFPDLHSELNLSSLELGDSALYFCASSGRRDGTSEQYFGPGTRLTVT.